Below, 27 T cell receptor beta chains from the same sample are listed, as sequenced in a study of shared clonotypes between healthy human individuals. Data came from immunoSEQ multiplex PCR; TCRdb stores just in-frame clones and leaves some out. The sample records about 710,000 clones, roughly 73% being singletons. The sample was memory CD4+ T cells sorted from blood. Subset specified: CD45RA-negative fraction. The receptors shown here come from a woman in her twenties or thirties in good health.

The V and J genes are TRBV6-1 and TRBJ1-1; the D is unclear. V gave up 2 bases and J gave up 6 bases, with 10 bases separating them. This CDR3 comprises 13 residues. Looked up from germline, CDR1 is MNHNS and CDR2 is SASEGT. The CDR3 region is CASSEWGGAEAFF. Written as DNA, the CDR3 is TGTGCCAGCAGTGAATGGGGTGGGGCTGAAGCTTTCTTT.

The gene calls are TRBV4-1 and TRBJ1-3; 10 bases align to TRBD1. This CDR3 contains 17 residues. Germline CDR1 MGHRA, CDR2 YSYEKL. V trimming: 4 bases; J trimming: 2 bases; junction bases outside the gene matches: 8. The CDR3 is CASSRNAGTGAGNTIYF. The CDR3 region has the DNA TGCGCCAGCAGCCGAAACGCCGGGACAGGGGCTGGAAACACCATATATTTT.

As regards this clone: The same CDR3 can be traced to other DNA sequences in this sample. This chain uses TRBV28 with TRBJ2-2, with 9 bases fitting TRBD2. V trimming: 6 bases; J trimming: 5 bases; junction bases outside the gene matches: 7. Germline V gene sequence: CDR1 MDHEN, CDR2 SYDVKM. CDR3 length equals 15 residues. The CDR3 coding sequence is TGTGCCAGCAGGGTAGCGGGAGTCGAGACCGGGGAGCTGTTTTTT. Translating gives CASRVAGVETGELFF.

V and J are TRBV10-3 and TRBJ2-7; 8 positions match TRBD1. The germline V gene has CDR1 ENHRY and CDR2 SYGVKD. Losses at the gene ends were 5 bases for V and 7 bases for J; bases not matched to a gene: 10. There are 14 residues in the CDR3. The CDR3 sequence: CAISIGTGRGEQYF. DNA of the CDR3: TGTGCCATCAGTATCGGGACAGGAAGGGGGGAGCAGTACTTC.

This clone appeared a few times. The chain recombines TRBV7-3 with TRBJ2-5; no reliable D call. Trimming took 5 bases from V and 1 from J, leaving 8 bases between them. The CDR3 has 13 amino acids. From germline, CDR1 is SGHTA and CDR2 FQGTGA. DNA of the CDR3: TGTGCCAGCAGCACGACAAGCCAAGAGACCCAGTACTTC. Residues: CASSTTSQETQYF.

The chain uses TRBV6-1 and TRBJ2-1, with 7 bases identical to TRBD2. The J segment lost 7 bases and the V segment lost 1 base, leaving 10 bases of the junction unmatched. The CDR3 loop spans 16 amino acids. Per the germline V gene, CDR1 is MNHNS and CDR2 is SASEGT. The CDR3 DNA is TGTGCCAGCAGTGAAGGATTGGGAGGCGGGGGAAATGAGCAGTTCTTC. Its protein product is CASSEGLGGGGNEQFF.

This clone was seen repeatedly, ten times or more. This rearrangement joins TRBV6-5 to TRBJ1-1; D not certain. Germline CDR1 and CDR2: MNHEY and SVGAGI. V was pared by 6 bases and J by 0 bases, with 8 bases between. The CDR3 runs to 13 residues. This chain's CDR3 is CASRLQLNTEAFF. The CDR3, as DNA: TGTGCCAGCAGGTTGCAACTGAACACTGAAGCTTTCTTT.

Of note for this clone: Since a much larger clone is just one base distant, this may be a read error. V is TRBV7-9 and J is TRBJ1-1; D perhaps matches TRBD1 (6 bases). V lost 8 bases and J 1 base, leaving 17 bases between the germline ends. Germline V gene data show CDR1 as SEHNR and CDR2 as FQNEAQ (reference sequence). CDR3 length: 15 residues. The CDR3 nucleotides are TGTGCCAGCGGCGACACAGGGACTGGGAACACTGAAGCTTTCTTT. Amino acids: CASGDTGTGNTEAFF.

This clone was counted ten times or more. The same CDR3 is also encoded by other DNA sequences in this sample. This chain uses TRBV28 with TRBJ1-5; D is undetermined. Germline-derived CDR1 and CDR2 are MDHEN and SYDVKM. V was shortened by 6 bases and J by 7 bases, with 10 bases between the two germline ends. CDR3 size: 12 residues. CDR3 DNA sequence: TGTGCCAGCAGGAGGCCGGGACAGCCCCAGCATTTT. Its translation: CASRRPGQPQHF.

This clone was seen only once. The CDR3 is CASSPRMVSGANVLTF. The CDR3 DNA sequence: TGTGCCAGCAGCCCCCGTATGGTGTCCGGGGCCAACGTCCTGACTTTC. This rearrangement joins TRBV21-1 to TRBJ2-6. TRBV21-1 is listed as a pseudogene. The CDR3 covers 16 residues.

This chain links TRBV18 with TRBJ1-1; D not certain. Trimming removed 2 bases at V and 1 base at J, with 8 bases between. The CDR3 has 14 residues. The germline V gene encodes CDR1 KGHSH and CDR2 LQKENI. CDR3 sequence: CASSPEPRNTEAFF. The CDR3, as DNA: TGTGCCAGCTCACCAGAGCCTAGGAACACTGAAGCTTTCTTT.

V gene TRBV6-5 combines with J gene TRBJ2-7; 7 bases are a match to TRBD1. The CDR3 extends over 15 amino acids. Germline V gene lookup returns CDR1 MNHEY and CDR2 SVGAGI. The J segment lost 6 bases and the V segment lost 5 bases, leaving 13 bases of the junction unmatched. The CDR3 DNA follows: TGTGCCAGCAGTCAGACCGGGACAGCCGTACCCGAGCAGTACTTC. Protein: CASSQTGTAVPEQYF.

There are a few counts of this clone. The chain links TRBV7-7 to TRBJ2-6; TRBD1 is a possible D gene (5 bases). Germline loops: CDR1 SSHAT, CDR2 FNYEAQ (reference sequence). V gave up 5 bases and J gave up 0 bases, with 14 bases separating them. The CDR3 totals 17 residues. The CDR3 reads CASSPRTSLSGANVLTF. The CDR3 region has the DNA TGTGCCAGCAGCCCCCGGACATCGCTCTCTGGGGCCAACGTCCTGACTTTC.

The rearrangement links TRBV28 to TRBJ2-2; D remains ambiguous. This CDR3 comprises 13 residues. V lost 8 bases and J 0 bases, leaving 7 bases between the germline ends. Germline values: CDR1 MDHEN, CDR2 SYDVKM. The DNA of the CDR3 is TGTGCCAGCGTCCCGGCGAACACCGGGGAGCTGTTTTTT. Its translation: CASVPANTGELFF.

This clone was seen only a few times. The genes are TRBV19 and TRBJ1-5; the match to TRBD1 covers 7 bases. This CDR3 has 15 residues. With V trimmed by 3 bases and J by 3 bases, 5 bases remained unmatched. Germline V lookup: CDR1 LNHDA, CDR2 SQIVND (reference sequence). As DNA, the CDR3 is TGTGCCAGTAGTATGGGGACAGCGCTCAATCAGCCCCAGCATTTT. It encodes CASSMGTALNQPQHF.

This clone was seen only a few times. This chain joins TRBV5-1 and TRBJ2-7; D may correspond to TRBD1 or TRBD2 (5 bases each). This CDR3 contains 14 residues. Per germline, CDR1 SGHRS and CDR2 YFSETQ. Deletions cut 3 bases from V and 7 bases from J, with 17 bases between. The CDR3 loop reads CASSSGTVRGEQYF. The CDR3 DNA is TGCGCCAGCAGCTCAGGGACGGTACGGGGAGAGCAGTACTTC.

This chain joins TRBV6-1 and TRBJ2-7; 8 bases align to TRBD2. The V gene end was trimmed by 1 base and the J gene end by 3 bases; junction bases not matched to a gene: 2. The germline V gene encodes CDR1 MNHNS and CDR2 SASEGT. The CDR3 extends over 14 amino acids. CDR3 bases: TGTGCCAGCAGTGAAGGTCTAGCGGGCTACGAGCAGTACTTC. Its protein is CASSEGLAGYEQYF.

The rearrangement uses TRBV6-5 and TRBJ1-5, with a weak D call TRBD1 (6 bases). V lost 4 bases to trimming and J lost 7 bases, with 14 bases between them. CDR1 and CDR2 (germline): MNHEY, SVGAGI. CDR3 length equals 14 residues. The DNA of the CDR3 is TGTGCCAGCAGTTCTATTACAGGGCGACAGCCCCAGCATTTT. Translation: CASSSITGRQPQHF.

The CDR3 nucleotides are TGCGCCAGCAGCCCCCGACAGGGAGTAACTGAAGCTTTCTTT. Its translation: CASSPRQGVTEAFF. The chain couples TRBV4-1 to TRBJ1-1; 7 nucleotides align to TRBD1. Germline-derived CDR1 and CDR2 are MGHRA and YSYEKL. This CDR3 has 14 residues. V lost 4 bases and J lost 5; bases outside the gene matches: 7.

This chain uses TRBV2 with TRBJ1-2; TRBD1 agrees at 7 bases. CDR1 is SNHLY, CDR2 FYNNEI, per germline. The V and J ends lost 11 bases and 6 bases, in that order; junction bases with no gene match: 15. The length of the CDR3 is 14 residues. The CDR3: CADTRTGTFDGYTF. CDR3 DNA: TGTGCCGACACCCGGACAGGAACCTTTGATGGCTACACCTTC.

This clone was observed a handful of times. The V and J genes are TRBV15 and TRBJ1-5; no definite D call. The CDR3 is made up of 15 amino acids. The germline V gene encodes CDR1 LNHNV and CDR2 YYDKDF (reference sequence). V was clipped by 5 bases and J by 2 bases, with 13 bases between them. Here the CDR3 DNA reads TGTGCCACCAGCGGCCAAGCTCTTGGCAATCAGCCCCAGCATTTT. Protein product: CATSGQALGNQPQHF. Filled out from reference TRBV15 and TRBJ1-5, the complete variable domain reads DAMVIQNPRYQVTQFGKPVTLSCSQTLNHNVMYWYQQKSSQAPKLLFHYYDKDFNNEADTPDNFQSRRPNTSFCFLDIRSPGLGDTAMYLCATSGQALGNQPQHFGDGTRLSIL.

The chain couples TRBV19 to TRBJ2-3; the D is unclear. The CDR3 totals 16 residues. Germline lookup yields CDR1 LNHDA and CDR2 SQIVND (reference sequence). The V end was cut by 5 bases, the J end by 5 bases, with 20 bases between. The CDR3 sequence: CASSSISTKLKDTQYF. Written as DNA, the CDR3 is TGTGCCAGTAGTTCGATCTCCACTAAACTCAAAGATACGCAGTATTTT.

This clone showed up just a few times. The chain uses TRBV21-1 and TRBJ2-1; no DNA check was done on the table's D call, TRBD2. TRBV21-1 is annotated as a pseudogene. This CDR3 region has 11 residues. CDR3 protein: CTLGAPNEQFF. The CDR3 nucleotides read TGTACCCTAGGAGCCCCCAATGAGCAGTTCTTC.

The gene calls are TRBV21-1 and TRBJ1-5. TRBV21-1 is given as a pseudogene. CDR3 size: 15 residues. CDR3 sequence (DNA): TGTGCCAGCAGCATGCGGGGGCATAGCAATCAGCCCCAGCATTTT. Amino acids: CASSMRGHSNQPQHF.

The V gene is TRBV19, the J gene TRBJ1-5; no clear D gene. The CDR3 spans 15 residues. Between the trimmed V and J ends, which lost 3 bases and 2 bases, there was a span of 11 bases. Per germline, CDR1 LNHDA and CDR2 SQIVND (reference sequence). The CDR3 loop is CASSISGSGNQPQHF. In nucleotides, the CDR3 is TGTGCCAGTAGTATTTCGGGTTCAGGCAATCAGCCCCAGCATTTT.

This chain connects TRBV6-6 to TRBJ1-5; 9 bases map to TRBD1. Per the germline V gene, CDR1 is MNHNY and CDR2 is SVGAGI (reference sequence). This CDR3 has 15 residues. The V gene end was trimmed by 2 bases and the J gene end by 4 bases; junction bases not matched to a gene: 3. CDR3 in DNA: TGTGCCAGCAGTTACGAGGACAGGGGTAATCAGCCCCAGCATTTT. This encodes CASSYEDRGNQPQHF.

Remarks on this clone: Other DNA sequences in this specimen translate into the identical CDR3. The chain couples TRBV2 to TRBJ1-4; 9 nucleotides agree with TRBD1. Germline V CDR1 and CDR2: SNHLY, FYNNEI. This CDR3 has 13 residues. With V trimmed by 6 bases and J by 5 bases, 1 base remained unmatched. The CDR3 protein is CASSGQGNEKLFF. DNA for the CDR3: TGTGCCAGCAGCGGACAGGGGAATGAAAAACTGTTTTTT. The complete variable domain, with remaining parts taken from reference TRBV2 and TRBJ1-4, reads EPEVTQTPSHQVTQMGQEVILRCVPISNHLYFYWYRQILGQKVEFLVSFYNNEISEKSEIFDDQFSVERPDGSNFTLKIRSTKLEDSAMYFCASSGQGNEKLFFGSGTQLSVL.